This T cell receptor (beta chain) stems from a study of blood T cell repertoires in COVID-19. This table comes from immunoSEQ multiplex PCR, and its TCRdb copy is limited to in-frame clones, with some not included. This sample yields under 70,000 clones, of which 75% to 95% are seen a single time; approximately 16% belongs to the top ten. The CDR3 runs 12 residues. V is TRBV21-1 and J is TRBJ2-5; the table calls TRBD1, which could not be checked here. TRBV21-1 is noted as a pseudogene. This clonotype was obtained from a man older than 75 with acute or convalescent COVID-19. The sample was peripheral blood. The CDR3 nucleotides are TGTGCCAGTCAGGGTGTAAGAGAGACCCAGTACTTC. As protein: CASQGVRETQYF.